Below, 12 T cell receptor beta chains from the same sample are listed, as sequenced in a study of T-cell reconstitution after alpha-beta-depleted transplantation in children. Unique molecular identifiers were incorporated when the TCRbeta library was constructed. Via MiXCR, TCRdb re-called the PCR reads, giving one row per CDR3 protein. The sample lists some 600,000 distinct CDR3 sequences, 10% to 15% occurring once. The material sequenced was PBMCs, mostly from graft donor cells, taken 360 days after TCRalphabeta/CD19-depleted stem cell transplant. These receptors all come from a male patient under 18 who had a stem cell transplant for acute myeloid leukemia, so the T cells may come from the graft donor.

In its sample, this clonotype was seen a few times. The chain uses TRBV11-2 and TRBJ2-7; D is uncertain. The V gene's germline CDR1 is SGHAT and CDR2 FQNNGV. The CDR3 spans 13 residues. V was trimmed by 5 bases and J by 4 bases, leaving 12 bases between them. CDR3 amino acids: CASSPYGEYEQYF. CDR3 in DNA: TGTGCCAGCAGCCCGTATGGGGAATACGAGCAGTACTTC.

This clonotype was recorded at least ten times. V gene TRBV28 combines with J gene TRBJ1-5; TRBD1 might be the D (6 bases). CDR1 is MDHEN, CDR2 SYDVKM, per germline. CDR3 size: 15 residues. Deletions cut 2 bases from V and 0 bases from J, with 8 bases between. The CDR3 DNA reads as TGTGCCAGCAGTTTAAGGGGGTATAGCAATCAGCCCCAGCATTTT. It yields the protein CASSLRGYSNQPQHF.

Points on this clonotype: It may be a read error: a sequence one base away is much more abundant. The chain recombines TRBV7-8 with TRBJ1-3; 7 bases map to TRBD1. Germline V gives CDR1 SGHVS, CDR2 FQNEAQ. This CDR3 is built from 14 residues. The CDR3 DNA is TGTGCCAGCGGCATCACAGGGGCTGGAAACACCATATGTTTT. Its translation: CASGITGAGNTICF.

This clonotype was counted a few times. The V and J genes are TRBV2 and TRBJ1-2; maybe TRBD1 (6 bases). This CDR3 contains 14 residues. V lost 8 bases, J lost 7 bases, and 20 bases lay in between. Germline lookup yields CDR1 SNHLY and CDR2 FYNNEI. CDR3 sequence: CASLEPRGGGGYTF. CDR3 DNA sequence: TGTGCCAGCCTCGAGCCGCGAGGGGGTGGTGGCTACACCTTC.

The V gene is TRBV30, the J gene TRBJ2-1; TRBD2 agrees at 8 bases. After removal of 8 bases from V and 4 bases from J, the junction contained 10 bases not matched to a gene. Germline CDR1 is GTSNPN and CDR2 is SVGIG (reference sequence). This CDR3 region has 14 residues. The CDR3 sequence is CAPPPKREYNEQFF. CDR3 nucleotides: TGTGCCCCTCCCCCTAAGCGGGAGTACAATGAGCAGTTCTTC.

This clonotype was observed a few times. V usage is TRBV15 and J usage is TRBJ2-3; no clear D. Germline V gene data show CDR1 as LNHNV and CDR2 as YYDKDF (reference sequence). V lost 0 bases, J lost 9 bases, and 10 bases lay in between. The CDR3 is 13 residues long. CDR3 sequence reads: CATSRERHRTQYF. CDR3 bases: TGTGCCACCAGCAGAGAGAGGCACAGAACGCAGTATTTT.

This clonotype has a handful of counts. The CDR3, as DNA: TGCAGTGCTAGAGAAGGGAGTCTGAACACCGGGGAGCTGTTTTTT. It specifies CSAREGSLNTGELFF. This chain joins TRBV20-1 and TRBJ2-2; a possible D gene is TRBD2 (5 bases). Trimming cost V 0 bases and J 1 base, with 9 bases left between them. Germline loops: CDR1 DFQATT, CDR2 SNEGSKA (reference sequence). This CDR3 spans 15 amino acids.

DNA for the CDR3: TGTGCCAGCACCCCTAGGACAGCCAGCACAGATACGCAGTATTTT. Translation gives CASTPRTASTDTQYF. The J gene is TRBJ2-3, the V gene TRBV2, with D perhaps TRBD1 (6 bases). The V end lost 7 bases, the J end lost 0 bases, and 14 bases lay between the germline ends. The CDR3 is made up of 15 amino acids. CDR1 is SNHLY and CDR2 is FYNNEI in the germline V gene.

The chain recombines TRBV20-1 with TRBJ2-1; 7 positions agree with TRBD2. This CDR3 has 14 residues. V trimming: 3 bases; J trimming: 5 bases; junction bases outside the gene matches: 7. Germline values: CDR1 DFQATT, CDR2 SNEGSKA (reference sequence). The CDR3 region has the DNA TGCAGTGCTAGGAGCCTAGCGGTCAACAATGAGCAGTTCTTC. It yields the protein CSARSLAVNNEQFF.

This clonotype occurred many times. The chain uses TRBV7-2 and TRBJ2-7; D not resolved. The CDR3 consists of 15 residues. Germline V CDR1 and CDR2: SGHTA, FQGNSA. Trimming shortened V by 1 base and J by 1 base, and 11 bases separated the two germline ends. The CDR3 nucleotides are TGTGCCAGCAGCTTAGATCCGGGTTGGTCCTACGAGCAGTACTTC. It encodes CASSLDPGWSYEQYF.

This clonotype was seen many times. Written as DNA, the CDR3 is TGTGCCAGCAGCTTAGCGTGGCAGATGAACACTGAAGCTTTCTTT. This gives the protein CASSLAWQMNTEAFF. The chain combines TRBV7-9 with TRBJ1-1; unclear D gene. The CDR3 length is 15 residues. V lost 0 bases and J lost 0, with 8 bases in between. Per the germline V gene, CDR1 is SEHNR and CDR2 is FQNEAQ (reference sequence). The full variable domain, in which reference TRBV7-9 and TRBJ1-1 provide the parts outside the CDR3, is DTGVSQNPRHKITKRGQNVTFRCDPISEHNRLYWYRQTLGQGPEFLTYFQNEAQLEKSRLLSDRFSAERPKGSFSTLEIQRTEQGDSAMYLCASSLAWQMNTEAFFGQGTRLTVV.

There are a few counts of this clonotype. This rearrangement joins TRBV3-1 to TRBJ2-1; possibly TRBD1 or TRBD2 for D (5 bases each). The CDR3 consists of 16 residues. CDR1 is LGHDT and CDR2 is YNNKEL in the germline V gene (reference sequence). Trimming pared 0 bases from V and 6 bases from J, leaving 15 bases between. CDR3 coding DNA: TGTGCCAGCAGCCAAGAGTGGTTGGGGGATGGCAATGAGCAGTTCTTC. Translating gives CASSQEWLGDGNEQFF.